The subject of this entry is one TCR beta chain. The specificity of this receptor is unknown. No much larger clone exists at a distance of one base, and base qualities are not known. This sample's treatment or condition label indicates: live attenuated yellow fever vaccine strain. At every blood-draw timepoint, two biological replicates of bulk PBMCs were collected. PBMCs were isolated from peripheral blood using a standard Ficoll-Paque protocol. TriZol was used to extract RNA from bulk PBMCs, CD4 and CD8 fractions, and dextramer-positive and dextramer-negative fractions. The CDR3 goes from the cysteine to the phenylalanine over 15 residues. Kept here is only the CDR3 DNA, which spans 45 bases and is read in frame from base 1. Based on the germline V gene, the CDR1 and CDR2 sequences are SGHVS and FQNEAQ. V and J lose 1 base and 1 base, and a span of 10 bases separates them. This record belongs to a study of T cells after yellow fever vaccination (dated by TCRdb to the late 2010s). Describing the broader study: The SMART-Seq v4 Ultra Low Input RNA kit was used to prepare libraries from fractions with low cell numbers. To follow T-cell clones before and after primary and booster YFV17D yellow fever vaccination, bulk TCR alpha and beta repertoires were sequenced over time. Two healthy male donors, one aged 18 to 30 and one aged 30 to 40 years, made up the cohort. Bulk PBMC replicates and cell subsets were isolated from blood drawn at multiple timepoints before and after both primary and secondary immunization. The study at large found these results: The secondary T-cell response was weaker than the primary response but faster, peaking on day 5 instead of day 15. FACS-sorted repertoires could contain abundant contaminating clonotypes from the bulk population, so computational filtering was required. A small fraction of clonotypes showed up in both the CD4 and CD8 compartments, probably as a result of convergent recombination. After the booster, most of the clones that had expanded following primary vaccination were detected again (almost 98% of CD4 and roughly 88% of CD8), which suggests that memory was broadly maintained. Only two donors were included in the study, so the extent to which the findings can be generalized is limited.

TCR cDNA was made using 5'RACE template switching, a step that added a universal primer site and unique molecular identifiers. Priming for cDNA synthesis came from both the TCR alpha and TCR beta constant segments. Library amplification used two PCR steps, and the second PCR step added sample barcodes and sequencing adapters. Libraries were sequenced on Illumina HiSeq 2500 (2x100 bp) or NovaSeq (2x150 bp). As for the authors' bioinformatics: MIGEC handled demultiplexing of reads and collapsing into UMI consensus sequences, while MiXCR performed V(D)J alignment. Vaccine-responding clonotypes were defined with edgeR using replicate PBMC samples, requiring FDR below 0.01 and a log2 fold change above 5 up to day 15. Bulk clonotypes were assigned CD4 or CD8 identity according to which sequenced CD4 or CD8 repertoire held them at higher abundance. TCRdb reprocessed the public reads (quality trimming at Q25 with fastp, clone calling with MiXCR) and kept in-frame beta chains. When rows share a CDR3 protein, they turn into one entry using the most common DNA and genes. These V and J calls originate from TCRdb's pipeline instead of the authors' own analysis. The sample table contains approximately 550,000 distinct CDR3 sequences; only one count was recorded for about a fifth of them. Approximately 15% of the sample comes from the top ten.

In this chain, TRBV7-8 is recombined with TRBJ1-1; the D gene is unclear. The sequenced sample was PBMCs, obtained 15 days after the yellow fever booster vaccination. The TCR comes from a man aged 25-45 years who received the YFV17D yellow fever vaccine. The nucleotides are TGTGCCAGCAGCTTAGAAGATAGATCGAACACTGAAGCTTTCTTT. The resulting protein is CASSLEDRSNTEAFF.